This T cell receptor beta chain was captured in a study of blood T cell repertoires in COVID-19. The CDR3 extends over 15 amino acids. The V segment lost 4 bases and the J segment 2 bases; nucleotides outside the gene matches: 7. The germline gives CDR1 MNHEY, CDR2 SMNVEV (reference sequence). Clones were sequenced by immunoSEQ multiplex PCR, and TCRdb holds only the in-frame ones, with some missing. The sample carries a few hundred thousand clones, roughly 90% recorded once. Sequenced: PBMCs or T cells enriched from blood (not recorded which). The V call is TRBV27, the J call TRBJ2-5, with 7 bases fitting TRBD2. The origin of this receptor is a woman younger than 45 who had recovered from COVID-19. The CDR3: CASSSQAGPQETQYF. In nucleotides, the CDR3 is TGTGCCAGCAGTTCCCAAGCGGGGCCTCAAGAGACCCAGTACTTC.